This is a list of T cell receptor beta chains from one sample in a study of cytomegalovirus exposure and HLA in healthy donors. Method: immunoSEQ multiplex PCR; TCRdb's copy keeps in-frame clones and lacks some. The sample includes roughly 62,000 clones. The sequencing sample was made of PBMCs. These receptors originate from a woman aged 18-29 years in good health and CMV-seronegative. CDR3s include the opening cysteine and the closing phenylalanine or tryptophan. A D gene is named only where the DNA matches it firmly.

>TRBV7-9|-|TRBJ1-1
CASSLEANTEAFF
TGTGCCAGCAGCTTGGAGGCGAACACTGAAGCTTTCTTT
>TRBV6-5|TRBD1|TRBJ2-3
CATRDSSAHTQYF
TGTGCCACCCGGGACAGCTCGGCTCATACGCAGTATTTT
>TRBV7-7|TRBD2|TRBJ2-1
CASSGSGSGEQFF
TGTGCTAGCAGTGGGAGCGGGAGTGGTGAGCAGTTCTTC
>TRBV6-4|-|TRBJ2-2
CASSAGNTGELFF
TGTGCCAGCAGTGCAGGGAACACCGGGGAGCTGTTTTTT
>TRBV27|TRBD1|TRBJ1-6
CASSPRTGLDSPLHF
TGTGCCAGCAGTCCACGGACAGGGTTGGATTCACCCCTCCACTTT
>TRBV6-5|-|TRBJ2-7
CASSYSPLAAEQYF
TGTGCCAGCAGTTACTCCCCTTTGGCGGCAGAGCAGTACTTC
>TRBV4-2|TRBD2|TRBJ2-5
CASSQDSSGSVETQYF
TGTGCCAGCAGCCAAGATTCAAGCGGGAGTGTTGAGACCCAGTACTTC
>TRBV19|TRBD1|TRBJ1-5
CASSHRQGSQPQHF
TGTGCCAGTAGCCACCGACAGGGCTCTCAGCCCCAGCATTTT
>TRBV5-1|TRBD1|TRBJ1-1
CASSYTVQGAQTEAFF
TGCGCCAGCAGCTATACAGTTCAGGGGGCGCAGACTGAAGCTTTCTTT
>TRBV6-5|TRBD2|TRBJ2-4
CASSRGLAGNIQYF
TGTGCCAGCAGCCGAGGTTTAGCGGGAAACATTCAGTACTTC
>TRBV4-1|-|TRBJ2-5
CASSQRLDAYQETQYF
TGCGCCAGCAGCCAGAGACTAGACGCGTACCAAGAGACCCAGTACTTC
>TRBV10-3|TRBD1|TRBJ1-3
CAIGQGRAGGNTIYF
TGTGCCATCGGACAGGGGCGCGCGGGAGGAAACACCATATATTTT
>TRBV9|-|TRBJ2-1
CASSSGGRGYNEQFF
TGTGCCAGCAGCTCCGGGGGGCGGGGGTACAATGAGCAGTTCTTC
>TRBV7-2|-|TRBJ1-2
CASSLILVSYTF
TGTGCCAGCAGCTTAATTCTCGTTAGCTACACCTTC
>TRBV18|-|TRBJ1-1
CASSPAGTRNTEAFF
TGTGCCAGCTCACCCGCCGGGACACGGAACACTGAAGCTTTCTTT
>TRBV6-5|TRBD1|TRBJ1-3
CASRLDRFSGNTIYF
TGTGCCAGCAGGTTGGACAGGTTCTCTGGAAACACCATATATTTT
>TRBV7-7|-|TRBJ2-1
CASSLAGRNEQFF
TGTGCTAGCAGCTTAGCTGGCCGCAATGAGCAGTTCTTC
>TRBV5-6|TRBD1|TRBJ1-2
CASSLAMDRPYGYTF
TGTGCCAGCAGCTTGGCCATGGACAGGCCCTATGGCTACACCTTC
>TRBV5-1|TRBD1|TRBJ2-7
CASSLEGTGIEQYF
TGCGCCAGCAGCTTGGAGGGGACAGGGATCGAGCAGTACTTC
>TRBV19|-|TRBJ1-5
CASSISLGPQPQHF
TGTGCCAGTAGTATTAGTTTGGGGCCTCAGCCCCAGCATTTT